These 31 T cell receptor beta chains share one sample of origin, sequenced in a study of vaccination effects on CD4 cells after COVID-19. TCRdb's copy holds only in-frame clones and misses some; the assay was immunoSEQ multiplex PCR. Among approximately 40,000 clones listed, just under 75% were seen once. The ViraFEST assay expanded antigen-specific CD4+ T cells with viral peptide pools before sequencing. Isolating CD4+ T cells followed more than eight days of culture. Their SARS-CoV-2 infection, verified by PCR, occurred between March and December 2020. No antigen has been assigned to these receptors. This specimen was CD4+ T cells from PBMCs cultured with a peptide pool, taken before COVID-19 vaccination. Receptors originate from a human donor who had a prior SARS-CoV-2 infection.

A single count supports this clone. The chain couples TRBV30 to TRBJ2-7, with 9 nucleotides matching TRBD1. Germline V gene data show CDR1 as GTSNPN and CDR2 as SVGIG (reference sequence). There are 14 residues in the CDR3. With 3 bases clipped from V and 3 bases from J, the junction kept 6 bases outside the gene matches. The DNA for the CDR3 is TGTGCCTGGAGGGCTTGGACAGGGGACTACGAGCAGTACTTC. The encoded protein is CAWRAWTGDYEQYF.

The chain links TRBV5-1 to TRBJ1-2; 8 positions agree with TRBD1. J gave up 5 bases and V 6 bases, and 9 bases lay outside the gene matches. Germline V CDR1 and CDR2: SGHRS, YFSETQ. The CDR3 sequence is 14 residues long. The CDR3 is CASTAGTGPYGYTF. The CDR3 DNA reads as TGCGCCAGCACCGCCGGGACAGGACCTTATGGCTACACCTTC.

The CDR3 loop is CAISEEWASQETQYF. Here the CDR3 DNA reads TGTGCCATCAGTGAGGAATGGGCTAGTCAAGAGACCCAGTACTTC. The V and J genes are TRBV10-3 and TRBJ2-5; no definite D call. Trimming left V 2 bases short and J 2 bases short, with 12 bases between. The CDR3 totals 15 residues. Germline assignment: CDR1 ENHRY and CDR2 SYGVKD.

The genes are TRBV30 and TRBJ1-2; unclear D gene. The V gene lost 2 bases and the J gene lost 5 bases, with 6 bases spanning the gap. There are 11 residues in the CDR3. Germline lookup yields CDR1 GTSNPN and CDR2 SVGIG (reference sequence). The CDR3 DNA follows: TGTGCCTGGAGTATAAATTATGGCTACACCTTC. This codes for CAWSINYGYTF.

The rearrangement joins TRBV6-2 or TRBV6-3 to TRBJ1-5, with TRBD1 as a possible D gene (5 bases). This CDR3 is built from 16 residues. Germline V lookup: CDR1 MNHEY, CDR2 SVGEGT. V was cut by 6 bases and J by 5 bases, with 20 bases left in between. The CDR3 region has the DNA TGTGCCAGCAGCCCCAGTAGGGGCGCTATCTATCAGCCCCAGCATTTT. Its translation is CASSPSRGAIYQPQHF.

J is TRBJ1-1 and V is TRBV5-1; TRBD1 might be the D (5 bases). Trimming shortened V by 0 bases and J by 4 bases, and 16 bases separated the two germline ends. This CDR3 spans 16 amino acids. Germline values: CDR1 SGHRS, CDR2 YFSETQ. The CDR3 loop is CASSLEVDQGSTEAFF. CDR3 in DNA: TGCGCCAGCAGCTTGGAGGTCGACCAGGGTTCCACTGAAGCTTTCTTT.

Note on this clone: Other DNA sequences in this sample translate to the same CDR3. The chain is built from TRBV6-5 and TRBJ2-2; tentatively, D is TRBD2 (6 bases). The CDR3 is 14 amino acids. V was cut by 7 bases and J by 5 bases, with 14 bases left in between. CDR1 is MNHEY, CDR2 SVGAGI, per germline. The CDR3 reads CASKEGGGTGELFF. CDR3 coding DNA: TGTGCCAGCAAGGAGGGTGGGGGTACCGGGGAGCTGTTTTTT.

This chain uses TRBV6-1 with TRBJ2-7; TRBD2 agrees at 8 bases. The junction had 9 bases not matched to a gene; V was cut back by 2 bases and J by 3 bases. Looked up from germline, CDR1 is MNHNS and CDR2 is SASEGT. This CDR3 comprises 16 residues. CDR3 residues: CASSEWIWGLGYEQYF. The CDR3 DNA reads TGTGCCAGCAGTGAATGGATATGGGGACTAGGCTACGAGCAGTACTTC.

The gene calls are TRBV19 and TRBJ2-5; a weak D match, TRBD1 (7 bases). This CDR3 is 14 amino acids long. Looked up from germline, CDR1 is LNHDA and CDR2 is SQIVND (reference sequence). V was shortened by 5 bases and J by 5 bases, with 15 bases between the two germline ends. In DNA, the CDR3 is TGTGCCAGTAGTGAGCGGACAGGAGGGGAGACCCAGTACTTC. This sequence encodes CASSERTGGETQYF.

The V call is TRBV5-1, the J call TRBJ2-2; possibly TRBD1 for D (6 bases). This CDR3 region has 13 residues. V lost 4 bases to trimming and J lost 6 bases, with 10 bases between them. Germline V gene lookup returns CDR1 SGHRS and CDR2 YFSETQ. The CDR3 sequence: CASSLQGPGELFF. CDR3 nucleotides: TGCGCCAGCAGCCTACAGGGTCCCGGGGAGCTGTTTTTT.

The chain joins TRBV5-4 to TRBJ2-1; D unclear. Germline CDR1 reads SGHNT; CDR2 reads YYREEE (reference sequence). V was shortened by 6 bases and J by 1 base, with 14 bases between the two germline ends. The CDR3 extends over 15 amino acids. The DNA for the CDR3 is TGTGCCAGCACCCTTAGATTGGGGTCCTACAATGAGCAGTTCTTC. It yields the protein CASTLRLGSYNEQFF.

This chain joins TRBV6-2 or TRBV6-3 and TRBJ1-1, with 7 bases aligning to TRBD1. The J segment lost 1 base and the V segment lost 4 bases, leaving 3 bases of the junction unmatched. The CDR3 is 14 amino acids. CDR1 MNHEY and CDR2 SVGEGT come from the germline V gene. The DNA for the CDR3 is TGTGCCAGCAGTTCGCAGGGGGAGAACACTGAAGCTTTCTTT. Translation: CASSSQGENTEAFF.

The V call is TRBV30, the J call TRBJ2-7; a possible D gene is TRBD1 (6 bases). The germline V gene has CDR1 GTSNPN and CDR2 SVGIG (reference sequence). V dropped 5 bases and J dropped 4 bases, with 21 bases sitting between them. This CDR3 comprises 15 residues. The CDR3 DNA is TGTGCCTGGGGGAATCCGGGCAGGGGAATATACGAGCAGTACTTC. Translating it yields CAWGNPGRGIYEQYF.

About this clone itself: The sample contains more than one DNA sequence encoding this CDR3. V gene TRBV10-3 combines with J gene TRBJ2-7, with 7 bases fitting TRBD1. This CDR3 has 14 residues. From germline, CDR1 is ENHRY and CDR2 SYGVKD. V was pared by 5 bases and J by 2 bases, with 6 bases of the junction left unmatched. CDR3 nucleotides: TGTGCCATCAGTCCCGGGACAGAGACCTACGAGCAGTACTTC. Its translation is CAISPGTETYEQYF.

The chain carries TRBV6-5 and TRBJ2-4, with D perhaps matching TRBD1 or TRBD2 (5 bases each). The V end was cut by 0 bases, the J end by 15 bases, with 15 bases between. CDR1 and CDR2 (germline): MNHEY, SVGAGI. This CDR3 has 13 amino acids. CDR3 amino acids: CASSYSTRDPLYF. CDR3 in DNA: TGTGCCAGCAGTTACTCCACGAGGGACCCGCTGTACTTC.

In this sample, this clone turned up a few times. Written as DNA, the CDR3 is TGTGCCACCAGCAGAGATCTGTCGGGAGGGGTCGTGTTCTACGAGCAGTACTTC. Protein product: CATSRDLSGGVVFYEQYF. The chain recombines TRBV15 with TRBJ2-7, with 8 bases lining up with TRBD2. The V and J ends lost 0 bases and 3 bases, in that order; junction bases with no gene match: 13. The CDR3 is made up of 18 amino acids. Per the germline V gene, CDR1 is LNHNV and CDR2 is YYDKDF (reference sequence).

The chain has TRBV19 and TRBJ2-5, with D perhaps assigned TRBD1 or TRBD2 (5 bases each). The CDR3 spans 13 residues. In germline, CDR1 is LNHDA, CDR2 SQIVND (reference sequence). Trimming took off 5 bases at V and 4 bases at J, with 11 bases between the two ends. The DNA for the CDR3 is TGTGCCAGTAGTTTGAGGGGCACAGAGACCCAGTACTTC. It specifies CASSLRGTETQYF.

The chain combines TRBV2 with TRBJ2-3; D is perhaps TRBD2 (5 bases). The CDR3 contains 15 residues. Germline CDR1 and CDR2: SNHLY and FYNNEI. Trimming pared 1 base from V and 0 bases from J, leaving 8 bases between. CDR3 coding DNA: TGTGCCAGCAGTGAAGACTGGACTAGCACAGATACGCAGTATTTT. It encodes CASSEDWTSTDTQYF.

This clone was recorded at least ten times. The gene calls are TRBV10-3 and TRBJ1-2, with TRBD1 identical over 10 bases. CDR1 ENHRY and CDR2 SYGVKD come from the germline V gene. The CDR3 has 16 amino acids. J gave up 3 bases and V 2 bases, and 6 bases lay outside the gene matches. The CDR3 coding sequence is TGTGCCATCAGTGAGGGAGGGGACAGGGGAGACTATGGCTACACCTTC. As protein: CAISEGGDRGDYGYTF.

This clone was found once. V and J are TRBV28 and TRBJ1-1; D is possibly TRBD1 (6 bases). Trimming took 10 bases from V and 10 from J, leaving 25 bases between them. Germline assignment: CDR1 MDHEN and CDR2 SYDVKM. The CDR3 extends over 14 amino acids. The CDR3, as DNA: TGTGCCACCGGCAATCCGGGACTGTGGGGGCGAGCTTTCTTT. Translating it yields CATGNPGLWGRAFF.

This chain joins TRBV29-1 and TRBJ2-5; the D gene is possibly TRBD1 (6 bases). CDR1 SQVTM and CDR2 ANQGSEA come from the germline V gene. The CDR3 covers 12 residues. Trimming took 7 bases from V and 5 from J, leaving 14 bases between them. CDR3 loop: CSGWTAGETQYF. The CDR3 bases are TGCAGCGGATGGACAGCAGGGGAGACCCAGTACTTC.

The chain combines TRBV5-6 with TRBJ1-1; D unresolved. The CDR3 length is 17 residues. Looked up from germline, CDR1 is SGHDT and CDR2 is YYEEEE. The V gene lost 5 bases and the J gene lost 0 bases, with 20 bases spanning the gap. CDR3 amino acids: CASRSRRNLKMNTEAFF. CDR3 coding DNA: TGTGCCAGCAGGTCCCGACGGAACCTCAAGATGAACACTGAAGCTTTCTTT.

The chain links TRBV9 to TRBJ2-5; the D is unclear. The germline V gene encodes CDR1 SGDLS and CDR2 YYNGEE. The CDR3 length is 11 residues. Trimming removed 4 bases from V and 7 bases from J, with 8 bases in between. CDR3 residues: CASSPGWTQYF. DNA of the CDR3: TGTGCCAGCAGCCCTGGGTGGACCCAGTACTTC.

CDR3 amino acids: CASSRTRRAIHEQYF. Written as DNA, the CDR3 is TGTGCCAGCAGCCGTACCCGGAGGGCGATCCACGAGCAGTACTTC. The genes are TRBV11-3 and TRBJ2-7; a possible D gene is TRBD2 (6 bases). With 5 bases removed from V and 5 bases from J, the gap between germline ends came to 19 bases. CDR3 length: 15 amino acids. Germline values: CDR1 SGHNT, CDR2 YENEEA. The whole variable domain, remainder taken from reference TRBV11-3 and TRBJ2-7, is EAGVVQSPRYKIIEKKQPVAFWCNPISGHNTLYWYLQNLGQGPELLIRYENEEAVDDSQLPKDRFSAERLKGVDSTLKIQPAELGDSAVYLCASSRTRRAIHEQYFGPGTRLTVT.

V is TRBV7-8 and J is TRBJ1-6; D not certain. Germline assignment: CDR1 SGHVS and CDR2 FQNEAQ. This CDR3 spans 14 amino acids. V lost 2 bases to trimming and J lost 7 bases, with 9 bases between them. In nucleotides, the CDR3 is TGTGCCAGCAGCTTATCCGCATACAATTCACCCCTCCACTTT. Translated: CASSLSAYNSPLHF.

This sequence joins TRBV6-5 and TRBJ1-2; D not resolved. The V and J ends lost 2 bases and 3 bases respectively, with 7 bases between them. Germline V gene lookup returns CDR1 MNHEY and CDR2 SVGAGI. The CDR3 runs to 13 residues. The CDR3 coding sequence is TGTGCCAGCAGTTACGGGGTGGACTATGGCTACACCTTC. It specifies CASSYGVDYGYTF.

V and J are TRBV19 and TRBJ2-1; no definite D call. Germline CDR1 and CDR2: LNHDA and SQIVND (reference sequence). V lost 4 bases to trimming and J lost 3 bases, with 10 bases between them. The CDR3 is made up of 14 amino acids. The CDR3 sequence: CASSTDARYNEQFF. As DNA, the CDR3 is TGTGCCAGTAGTACGGACGCCCGCTACAATGAGCAGTTCTTC.

The V and J genes are TRBV9 and TRBJ1-4; a possible D gene is TRBD1 (5 bases). The CDR3 is 15 residues long. V dropped 4 bases and J dropped 4 bases, with 14 bases sitting between them. The germline V gene encodes CDR1 SGDLS and CDR2 YYNGEE. The CDR3 bases are TGTGCCAGCAGCCCCCAAGGGGTCCGTAATGAAAAACTGTTTTTT. It yields the protein CASSPQGVRNEKLFF.

This chain joins TRBV3-1 (or the pseudogene TRBV3-2) and TRBJ2-5; 9 nucleotides match TRBD2. The V segment lost 1 base and the J segment 2 bases; nucleotides outside the gene matches: 5. Germline V CDR1 and CDR2: LGHDT, YNNKEL (reference sequence). The CDR3 sequence is 16 residues long. CDR3 bases: TGTGCCAGCAGCCAAGTAGCGGGGGATCTTCAAGAGACCCAGTACTTC. Encoded protein: CASSQVAGDLQETQYF.

The V gene is TRBV5-1, the J gene TRBJ2-1, with D perhaps matching TRBD2 (6 bases). V lost 4 bases to trimming and J lost 5 bases, with 16 bases between them. Germline CDR1 reads SGHRS; CDR2 reads YFSETQ. This CDR3 is 15 amino acids long. CDR3 region: CASSKGTSPHNEQFF. The CDR3, as DNA: TGCGCCAGCAGCAAGGGGACTTCACCGCACAATGAGCAGTTCTTC.

This chain uses TRBV20-1 with TRBJ2-3, with 14 bases matching TRBD2. Germline loops: CDR1 DFQATT, CDR2 SNEGSKA (reference sequence). This CDR3 is built from 11 residues. CDR3 coding DNA: TGCAGCCTCCGACTAGCGGGGGGGCTGTATTTT. This translates into CSLRLAGGLYF.